One and the same sample provided the 32 T cell receptor beta chains below, sequenced in a study of CD8+CD57+ T cells in acquired aplastic anemia. Genomic DNA acted as the template from which TCR beta VDJ combination and CDR3 sequence profiling were carried out. TCRdb itself ran the reads through MiXCR, one entry per CDR3 protein. The table includes some 92,000 distinct CDR3 sequences, 55% to 70% detected once. CD8+CD57+ cell expansion had been shown by flow cytometry in patients chosen for sequencing. Sequencing used sorted CD4+, CD8+, or CD8+CD57+ T cells (not recorded which) from PBMCs. The receptor source for this set is a human donor with aplastic anemia.

In this sample, this clonotype turned up a few times. The chain employs TRBV29-1 and TRBJ2-2; D is undetermined. CDR1 and CDR2 (germline): SQVTM, ANQGSEA. V was pared by 8 bases and J by 3 bases, with 19 bases between. This CDR3 region has 15 residues. CDR3 sequence reads: CSPRAYFRYTGELFF. The CDR3 bases are TGCAGCCCCCGGGCGTACTTTCGGTACACCGGGGAGCTGTTTTTT.

The V gene is TRBV10-3, the J gene TRBJ1-1, with TRBD1 identical over 11 bases. Germline V lookup: CDR1 ENHRY, CDR2 SYGVKD. V was pared by 3 bases and J by 4 bases, with 4 bases of the junction left unmatched. The CDR3 contains 15 residues. In DNA, the CDR3 is TGTGCCATCAGTGAAGGGACAGGGGGATCCACTGAAGCTTTCTTT. Encoded protein: CAISEGTGGSTEAFF.

This chain joins TRBV7-2 and TRBJ1-3; no reliable D call. Germline V gene sequence: CDR1 SGHTA, CDR2 FQGNSA. Trimming took 2 bases from V and 2 from J, leaving 7 bases between them. The CDR3 loop spans 14 amino acids. The CDR3 nucleotides are TGTGCCAGCAGCTTACGCACCCCTGGAAACACCATATATTTT. Its translation is CASSLRTPGNTIYF.

The chain carries TRBV10-3 and TRBJ2-3; D may be TRBD1 or TRBD2 (6 bases each). The CDR3 extends over 16 amino acids. Trimming cost V 8 bases and J 4 bases, with 22 bases left between them. Germline CDR1 is ENHRY and CDR2 is SYGVKD. The CDR3 DNA reads as TGTGCCATCTCCCGAGCCGGGACGGAGGGGGCAGATACGCAGTATTTT. It codes for CAISRAGTEGADTQYF.

V gene TRBV24-1 combines with J gene TRBJ2-7; D call uncertain. CDR1 and CDR2 from the germline V gene are KGHDR and SFDVKD. The V gene lost 3 bases and the J gene lost 3 bases, with 5 bases spanning the gap. There are 12 residues in the CDR3. The CDR3: CATSDPSYEQYF. CDR3 DNA sequence: TGTGCCACCAGTGATCCCAGCTACGAGCAGTACTTC.

This sequence joins TRBV14 and TRBJ2-7; 7 bases fit TRBD2. The CDR3 covers 15 residues. Germline V gene sequence: CDR1 SGHDN, CDR2 FVKESK. Trimming took 3 bases from V and 4 from J; bases not matched to a gene: 9. The CDR3 reads CASSHLTSDQYEQYF. The CDR3 nucleotides read TGTGCCAGCAGCCATCTAACTAGCGACCAATACGAGCAGTACTTC.

This clonotype was recorded a few times. This chain uses TRBV10-3 with TRBJ2-5; 10 bases map to TRBD2. Trimming removed 3 bases from V and 5 bases from J; junction bases left unmatched: 9. The CDR3 extends over 16 amino acids. Germline CDR1 reads ENHRY; CDR2 reads SYGVKD. The CDR3, as DNA: TGTGCCATCAGTGACCTCAGCGGGGGGGCTCCCGAGACCCAGTACTTC. Translated: CAISDLSGGAPETQYF.

This clonotype was detected ten times or more. The CDR3 here is CASSYDPQFF. CDR3 bases: TGTGCCAGCAGTTACGACCCGCAGTTCTTC. The V call is TRBV6-6, the J call TRBJ2-1; D gene ambiguous. The CDR3 has 10 amino acids. Trimming stripped 2 bases from V and 12 bases from J, with 5 bases between. Germline V gene lookup returns CDR1 MNHNY and CDR2 SVGAGI (reference sequence).

The table lists this clonotype with a few counts. CDR3 in amino acids: CSARDPLYEQYF. CDR3 nucleotide sequence: TGCAGTGCTAGAGATCCACTCTACGAGCAGTACTTC. This chain connects TRBV20-1 to TRBJ2-7; the D is unclear. Germline CDR1 is DFQATT and CDR2 is SNEGSKA (reference sequence). This CDR3 is built from 12 residues. Trimming left V 0 bases short and J 3 bases short, with 6 bases between.

The chain recombines TRBV2 with TRBJ1-5, with 7 bases that match TRBD1. This CDR3 is built from 14 residues. V trimming: 5 bases; J trimming: 2 bases; junction bases outside the gene matches: 3. The germline V gene has CDR1 SNHLY and CDR2 FYNNEI. This chain's CDR3 is CASSTGQGNQPQHF. CDR3 nucleotides: TGTGCCAGCAGTACTGGACAGGGCAATCAGCCCCAGCATTTT. Combining the CDR3 with reference TRBV2 and TRBJ1-5 gives the whole variable domain EPEVTQTPSHQVTQMGQEVILRCVPISNHLYFYWYRQILGQKVEFLVSFYNNEISEKSEIFDDQFSVERPDGSNFTLKIRSTKLEDSAMYFCASSTGQGNQPQHFGDGTRLSIL.

The chain couples TRBV11-1 to TRBJ2-7, with 8 bases matching TRBD2. CDR1 and CDR2 from the germline V gene are SGHAT and FQDESV (reference sequence). This CDR3 is 16 amino acids long. V shed 5 bases and J 3 bases; nucleotides not matched to a gene: 12. CDR3 bases: TGTGCCAGCAGCCGGGGAAGGACTAGCAGTCACTACGAGCAGTACTTC. This sequence encodes CASSRGRTSSHYEQYF.

The rearrangement uses TRBV4-3 and TRBJ1-2, with 9 bases that match TRBD1. V gave up 3 bases and J gave up 3 bases; unmatched junction bases: 5. Germline CDR1 and CDR2: LGHNA and YSLEER. The CDR3 consists of 15 residues. The CDR3 sequence: CASSQNRGLDYGYTF. Here the CDR3 DNA reads TGCGCCAGCAGCCAGAACAGGGGGCTCGACTATGGCTACACCTTC.

This clonotype was detected many times. V usage is TRBV7-9 and J usage is TRBJ1-5; D is ambiguous. Germline loops: CDR1 SEHNR, CDR2 FQNEAQ (reference sequence). Trimming pared 3 bases from V and 2 bases from J, leaving 8 bases between. The CDR3 is made up of 14 amino acids. DNA for the CDR3: TGTGCCAGCAGCTTCGTTCGGGGCAATCAGCCCCAGCATTTT. It specifies CASSFVRGNQPQHF. The whole variable domain, remainder taken from reference TRBV7-9 and TRBJ1-5, is DTGVSQNPRHKITKRGQNVTFRCDPISEHNRLYWYRQTLGQGPEFLTYFQNEAQLEKSRLLSDRFSAERPKGSFSTLEIQRTEQGDSAMYLCASSFVRGNQPQHFGDGTRLSIL.

J is TRBJ2-7 and V is TRBV5-4; D is unresolved. The CDR3 has 13 residues. The V and J ends lost 1 base and 2 bases respectively, with 7 bases between them. Germline V CDR1 and CDR2: SGHNT, YYREEE (reference sequence). The chain's CDR3 is CASSLYGPYEQYF. CDR3 coding DNA: TGTGCCAGCAGCTTGTACGGTCCCTACGAGCAGTACTTC.

The chain carries TRBV20-1 and TRBJ2-7; D uncertain. V lost 4 bases and J lost 4, with 17 bases in between. There are 14 residues in the CDR3. Germline CDR1 and CDR2: DFQATT and SNEGSKA (reference sequence). CDR3: CSATLPSRSYEQYF. The CDR3 coding sequence is TGCAGTGCTACATTGCCCTCCCGGTCGTACGAGCAGTACTTC.

Only a few counts were recorded for this clonotype. V is TRBV25-1 and J is TRBJ2-2; 14 nucleotides match TRBD2. Germline CDR1 MGHDK, CDR2 SYGVNS. With V trimmed by 7 bases and J by 7 bases, 20 bases remained unmatched. The CDR3 loop spans 20 amino acids. The CDR3 reads CASTKRGGPGLAGEVGELFF. The CDR3 bases are TGTGCCAGCACAAAACGGGGGGGTCCGGGACTAGCGGGGGAAGTCGGGGAGCTGTTTTTT. The full variable domain, completed using reference TRBV25-1 and TRBJ2-2, is EADIYQTPRYLVIGTGKKITLECSQTMGHDKMYWYQQDPGMELHLIHYSYGVNSTEKGDLSSESTVSRIRTEHFPLTLESARPSHTSQYLCASTKRGGPGLAGEVGELFFGEGSRLTVL.

This clonotype appeared a single time. The chain couples TRBV12-5 to TRBJ2-3, with 10 positions matching TRBD2. Per the germline V gene, CDR1 is LGHNT and CDR2 is FRNRAP. This CDR3 spans 15 amino acids. J was trimmed by 3 bases and V by 0 bases; bases with no gene match: 0. The DNA of the CDR3 is TGTGCTAGTGGTTTGGTACTAGCGGGGACAGATACGCAGTATTTT. It encodes CASGLVLAGTDTQYF.

The J gene is TRBJ2-3, the V gene TRBV11-2; the match to TRBD1 covers 8 bases. Germline loops: CDR1 SGHAT, CDR2 FQNNGV. The CDR3 totals 15 residues. The J segment lost 0 bases and the V segment lost 5 bases, leaving 4 bases of the junction unmatched. The CDR3 DNA reads as TGTGCCAGCAGCCCTCGGACAGGGAGCACAGATACGCAGTATTTT. Translated: CASSPRTGSTDTQYF.

The J gene is TRBJ2-4, the V gene TRBV19; D may be TRBD1 (5 bases). The length of the CDR3 is 15 residues. The germline V and J ends were trimmed by 1 base and 7 bases, with 14 bases remaining between them. Germline V gives CDR1 LNHDA, CDR2 SQIVND (reference sequence). The CDR3 DNA follows: TGTGCCAGTAGTATAGCCCGGCAGGGTAGGAACATTCAGTACTTC. Amino acids: CASSIARQGRNIQYF.

This clonotype was observed a handful of times. The chain recombines TRBV10-3 with TRBJ2-7; TRBD1 might be the D (5 bases). V lost 2 bases, J lost 2 bases, and 7 bases lay in between. Per germline, CDR1 ENHRY and CDR2 SYGVKD. The CDR3 length is 13 residues. CDR3: CAISETGTYEQYF. Here the CDR3 DNA reads TGTGCCATCAGTGAGACAGGCACCTACGAGCAGTACTTC.

This chain uses TRBV24-1 with TRBJ2-3; 10 bases are shared with TRBD2. Losses at the gene ends were 3 bases for V and 2 bases for J; bases not matched to a gene: 4. Germline loops: CDR1 KGHDR, CDR2 SFDVKD. This CDR3 is built from 16 residues. CDR3 DNA sequence: TGTGCCACCAGTGATGCTACTAGCGGGACCACAGATACGCAGTATTTT. This translates into CATSDATSGTTDTQYF.

V and J are TRBV15 and TRBJ1-2; 7 bases agree with TRBD1. The CDR3 contains 14 residues. Germline CDR1 is LNHNV and CDR2 is YYDKDF (reference sequence). V lost 0 bases, J lost 7 bases, and 5 bases stayed unmatched. The CDR3 region is CATSREGTAGGYTF. The CDR3 region has the DNA TGTGCCACCAGCAGAGAAGGGACAGCCGGTGGCTACACCTTC.

Comment on this clonotype: An end of the junction differs from the germline gene, which may be a read error. This chain connects TRBV12-3 or TRBV12-4 to TRBJ2-7; D is uncertain. This CDR3 comprises 13 residues. This CDR3 is CAGSFRPSYEQYF. The CDR3 nucleotides read TGTGCCGGCAGTTTCCGTCCCAGCTACGAGCAATACTTC.

This chain connects TRBV10-3 to TRBJ2-7, with a weak D call TRBD1 (6 bases). V lost 10 bases, J lost 0 bases, and 16 bases lay in between. This CDR3 has 14 amino acids. Germline assignment: CDR1 ENHRY and CDR2 SYGVKD. CDR3 amino acids: CASNRDASSYEQYF. The CDR3 DNA sequence: TGTGCCAGCAACAGGGACGCCAGCTCCTACGAGCAGTACTTC.

Here the CDR3 reads CASLLGGEKLFF. The CDR3 DNA sequence: TGTGCCAGTCTACTAGGGGGAGAAAAACTGTTTTTT. The chain uses TRBV2 and TRBJ1-4, with TRBD1 as a possible D gene (6 bases). Germline V gives CDR1 SNHLY, CDR2 FYNNEI. The CDR3 loop spans 12 amino acids. V dropped 9 bases and J dropped 8 bases, with 13 bases sitting between them. Supplemented by reference TRBV2 and TRBJ1-4, the full variable domain reads EPEVTQTPSHQVTQMGQEVILRCVPISNHLYFYWYRQILGQKVEFLVSFYNNEISEKSEIFDDQFSVERPDGSNFTLKIRSTKLEDSAMYFCASLLGGEKLFFGSGTQLSVL.

The chain recombines TRBV20-1 with TRBJ2-1; TRBD2 matches at 9 bases. The CDR3 covers 14 residues. Germline CDR1 is DFQATT and CDR2 is SNEGSKA (reference sequence). With 6 bases clipped from V and 8 bases from J, the junction kept 11 bases outside the gene matches. The CDR3 coding sequence is TGCAGTGCCACTCCAAGCGGGGGGCGGTATGAGCAGTTCTTC. The encoded protein is CSATPSGGRYEQFF.

V gene TRBV18 combines with J gene TRBJ2-5; D gene unclear. V lost 3 bases and J lost 2, with 13 bases in between. Germline assignment: CDR1 KGHSH and CDR2 LQKENI. This CDR3 comprises 15 residues. In DNA, the CDR3 is TGTGCCAGCTCACCGCCCGCCACTCGACAAGAGACCCAGTACTTC. It yields the protein CASSPPATRQETQYF.

The rearrangement joins TRBV24-1 to TRBJ1-5, with 7 bases that match TRBD1. Germline CDR1 and CDR2: KGHDR and SFDVKD. After removal of 12 bases from V and 4 bases from J, the junction contained 5 bases not matched to a gene. The CDR3 runs to 12 residues. The CDR3 sequence: CACTQGNQPQHF. The CDR3 DNA sequence: TGTGCCTGCACACAGGGGAATCAGCCCCAGCATTTT.

In its sample, this clonotype was seen a few times. The chain uses TRBV20-1 and TRBJ2-3; 10 nucleotides line up with TRBD2. Trimming cost V 1 base and J 4 bases; bases outside gene matches: 11. CDR3 length equals 17 residues. Germline CDR1 DFQATT, CDR2 SNEGSKA (reference sequence). CDR3 bases: TGCAGTGCTAGAGTCCCCCGGACTAGCGGTCGACCAGATACGCAGTATTTT. Its protein is CSARVPRTSGRPDTQYF.

The chain carries TRBV6-1 and TRBJ2-3; D is unclear. Looked up from germline, CDR1 is MNHNS and CDR2 is SASEGT. Trimming shortened V by 3 bases and J by 1 base, and 20 bases separated the two germline ends. This CDR3 contains 18 residues. The CDR3 reads CASSDVFRKGSGTDTQYF. CDR3 DNA: TGTGCCAGCAGTGATGTTTTCCGGAAAGGGTCAGGCACAGATACGCAGTATTTT.

This clonotype was detected once. This may be a read error: a much more frequent sequence differs by one nucleotide. Because the CDR3 is missing its conserved closing phenylalanine or tryptophan, this is likely a read error. V gene TRBV6-5 combines with J gene TRBJ2-3, with D possibly TRBD2 on 7 matching bases. Germline V CDR1 and CDR2: MNHEY, SVGAGI. The CDR3 extends over 15 amino acids. The V gene lost 2 bases and the J gene lost 4 bases, with 13 bases spanning the gap. CDR3 residues: CASSYARGAPDTQYL. CDR3 nucleotide sequence: TGTGCCAGCAGTTACGCCCGGGGGGCGCCAGATACGCAGTATCTT.

The chain is built from TRBV5-1 and TRBJ2-3; maybe TRBD2 (5 bases). Germline CDR1 and CDR2: SGHRS and YFSETQ. The CDR3 spans 16 residues. Trimming pared 0 bases from V and 4 bases from J, leaving 15 bases between. The CDR3 DNA is TGCGCCAGCAGCTTGGCCACGGGAAAGCCGGCAGATACGCAGTATTTT. This gives the protein CASSLATGKPADTQYF.